This T cell receptor (beta chain) originates from a study of blood T cell repertoires in COVID-19. Germline-derived CDR1 and CDR2 are SGHVS and FNYEAQ. This CDR3 contains 13 residues. V lost 5 bases and J lost 7, with 14 bases in between. Using immunoSEQ multiplex PCR, the repertoire was profiled, and TCRdb retains in-frame clones only, with some absent. Here the sample spans about 160,000 clones, more than 70% being singletons. This clone was observed a single time. The J gene is TRBJ2-5, the V gene TRBV7-6, with a tentative D call TRBD2 (5 bases). Sequencing input: peripheral blood. The TCR comes from a man between 60 and 70 years old with acute or convalescent COVID-19. The CDR3 loop reads CASSGSAGVTQYF. The CDR3 DNA reads as TGTGCCAGCAGCGGTAGCGCCGGGGTGACCCAGTACTTC.